These T cell receptor beta chains were read from a single sample in a study of cytomegalovirus exposure and HLA in healthy donors. TCRdb keeps only in-frame clones here, not all; method: immunoSEQ multiplex PCR. The data show around 230,000 clones, about three quarters seen once. The specimen was PBMCs. The receptors derive from a boy aged 5-17 years in good health and CMV-seronegative. CDR3s include the opening cysteine and the closing phenylalanine or tryptophan. D genes are given only for firm matches. The size entry is marked missing in some rows and otherwise reads once, few, many or a size class.

>NA|TRBJ2-7|15|TRBV11-2|NA
CASSLDPGMSYEQYF
TGTGCCAGCAGCTTAGATCCCGGGATGTCCTACGAGCAGTACTTC
>NA|TRBJ1-5|14|TRBV2|TRBD1
CASSGTGGSSSQHF
TGTGCCAGCAGTGGGACAGGGGGGAGCAGTTCCCAGCATTTT
>once|TRBJ2-7|13|TRBV2|TRBD2
CASIRGGSYEQYF
TGTGCCAGCATTCGGGGAGGGTCCTACGAGCAGTACTTC
>NA|TRBJ2-5|15|TRBV6-5|TRBD1
CASSNRDRARETQYF
TGTGCCAGCAGCAACCGGGACAGGGCGAGAGAGACCCAGTACTTC
>NA|TRBJ2-1|13|TRBV5-4|NA
CASSLAYSLEQFF
TGTGCCAGCAGCTTGGCCTACAGCCTCGAGCAGTTCTTC
>NA|TRBJ2-1|12|TRBV6-5|TRBD1
CASSSTGGEQFF
TGTGCCAGCAGCTCTACAGGGGGGGAGCAGTTCTTC
>NA|TRBJ2-5|13|TRBV6-1|TRBD1
CASSGQGVETQYF
TGTGCCAGCAGTGGACAGGGGGTAGAGACCCAGTACTTC
>NA|TRBJ1-3|15|TRBV6-5|TRBD1
CASSSNRGTGNTIYF
TGTGCCAGCAGTTCGAACAGGGGAACTGGAAACACCATATATTTT
>NA|TRBJ2-5|18|TRBV5-4|NA
CASSRKRGIPNSGETQYF
TGTGCCAGCAGCCGAAAGAGAGGAATCCCCAACTCGGGAGAGACCCAGTACTTC
>few|TRBJ1-5|13|TRBV11-2|NA
CASSPRFGGPQHF
TGTGCCAGCAGCCCACGGTTTGGCGGGCCCCAGCATTTT
>NA|TRBJ1-4|14|TRBV27|NA
CASSLRATNEKLFF
TGTGCCAGCAGTTTACGTGCAACTAATGAAAAACTGTTTTTT
>NA|TRBJ1-1|15|TRBV19|NA
CASSERGLVNTEAFF
TGTGCCAGCTCAGAGCGGGGGTTGGTGAACACTGAAGCTTTCTTT
>NA|TRBJ1-1|13|TRBV29-1|TRBD1
CSVLGQGDTEAFF
TGCAGCGTTTTGGGACAGGGGGACACTGAAGCTTTCTTT
>NA|TRBJ2-7|14|TRBV5-8|TRBD1
CASNLRWTGHEQYF
TGTGCCAGCAACCTAAGATGGACAGGACACGAGCAGTACTTC
>NA|TRBJ1-1|15|TRBV5-1|NA
CASSLEGRGNTEAFF
TGCGCCAGCAGCTTGGAAGGACGGGGGAACACTGAAGCTTTCTTT
>NA|TRBJ1-5|15|TRBV19|NA
CASSISDGSGQPQHF
TGTGCCAGTAGTATTTCGGACGGCTCGGGGCAGCCCCAGCATTTT
>NA|TRBJ2-7|15|TRBV7-8|TRBD2
CASSKPGLAGVEQYF
TGTGCCAGCAGCAAGCCGGGACTAGCGGGAGTCGAGCAGTACTTC
>NA|TRBJ1-4|15|TRBV5-6|NA
CASSLEDHGGEKLFF
TGTGCCAGCAGCTTGGAGGACCACGGGGGGGAAAAACTGTTTTTT
>once|TRBJ2-7|14|TRBV6-5|TRBD1
CASSVDRGPYEQYF
TGTGCCAGCAGTGTGGACAGGGGACCCTACGAGCAGTACTTC
>NA|TRBJ2-7|15|TRBV30|NA
CAWSVDGAGSYEQYF
TGTGCCTGGAGTGTTGACGGCGCAGGTTCCTACGAGCAGTACTTC
>few|TRBJ2-3|17|TRBV4-2|NA
CASSQDGGGPSTDTQYF
TGTGCCAGCAGCCAAGATGGGGGGGGGCCTAGCACAGATACGCAGTATTTT
>few|TRBJ1-2|14|TRBV7-2|TRBD1
CASSRDRGRYGYTF
TGTGCCAGCAGCCGGGACAGGGGGAGATATGGCTACACCTTC
>NA|TRBJ2-1|15|TRBV30|TRBD2
CAWSLHSGRAAEQFF
TGTGCCTGGAGTCTTCACAGCGGGAGAGCCGCTGAGCAGTTCTTC
>NA|TRBJ1-1|15|TRBV9|NA
CASSVPGTFDLQAFF
TGTGCCAGCAGCGTTCCCGGGACATTCGACTTACAAGCTTTCTTT
>NA|TRBJ2-7|16|TRBV7-9|TRBD2
CASSPRRGLAGGEQYF
TGTGCCAGCAGCCCCCGTCGTGGACTAGCGGGAGGGGAGCAGTACTTC
>NA|TRBJ2-1|21|TRBV5-1|TRBD2
CASSWGPGLAGAVPTYNEQFF
TGCGCCAGCAGCTGGGGGCCGGGACTAGCGGGAGCAGTCCCTACCTACAATGAGCAGTTCTTC
>NA|TRBJ2-5|15|TRBV11-2|TRBD1
CASNHPGQGQETQYF
TGTGCCAGCAACCATCCCGGACAGGGCCAAGAGACCCAGTACTTC
>NA|TRBJ2-7|14|TRBV30|NA
CAWSVYQGSDEQYF
TGTGCCTGGAGTGTTTATCAGGGGTCGGACGAGCAGTACTTC
>NA|TRBJ1-1|15|TRBV6-6|NA
CASSYSTGLNTEAFF
TGTGCCAGCAGTTACTCGACGGGTTTGAACACTGAAGCTTTCTTT
>NA|TRBJ1-1|16|TRBV7-9|NA
CSSSSRGGEMNTEAFF
TGTTCCAGCAGCTCGAGAGGGGGGGAAATGAACACTGAAGCTTTCTTT
>NA|TRBJ2-3|14|TRBV5-1|NA
CASSLAGEGNTQYF
TGCGCCAGCAGCTTGGCGGGAGAGGGCAATACGCAGTATTTT
>NA|TRBJ2-1|18|TRBV27|NA
CASSLYYGNPGSYNEQFF
TGTGCCAGCAGTTTATATTACGGGAATCCGGGAAGCTACAATGAGCAGTTCTTC
>NA|TRBJ2-7|14|TRBV19|NA
CASSISPGPPEQYF
TGTGCCAGTAGTATATCGCCTGGGCCGCCCGAGCAGTACTTC
>NA|TRBJ1-1|17|TRBV19|TRBD1
CASSLTGTGFMNTEAFF
TGTGCCAGTAGTCTAACCGGGACAGGTTTCATGAACACTGAAGCTTTCTTT
>NA|TRBJ1-4|16|TRBV11-2|NA
CASSLEPTGYKEKLFF
TGTGCCAGCAGCTTAGAACCGACAGGCTATAAGGAAAAACTGTTTTTT
>NA|TRBJ2-3|17|TRBV10-2|TRBD2
CASTPLLAGEVRDTQYF
TGCGCCAGCACGCCCCTTCTAGCGGGAGAGGTTCGGGATACGCAGTATTTT
>NA|TRBJ2-5|15|TRBV5-8|NA
CASSSGAGTEETQYF
TGTGCCAGCAGCTCGGGAGCAGGGACAGAAGAGACCCAGTACTTC
>NA|TRBJ1-1|14|TRBV2|NA
CASSPQGSDTEAFF
TGTGCCAGCAGTCCACAGGGCTCTGACACTGAAGCTTTCTTT
>NA|TRBJ1-4|15|TRBV19|TRBD1
CASSIGTGETRKLFF
TGTGCCAGTAGTATAGGGACAGGGGAGACAAGAAAACTGTTTTTT
>NA|TRBJ1-5|15|TRBV19|NA
CASSTVKTGIQPQHF
TGTGCCAGTAGTACCGTTAAAACAGGGATTCAGCCCCAGCATTTT
>NA|TRBJ1-4|15|TRBV4-1|TRBD1
CASSLGQGHPGKLFF
TGCGCCAGCAGCCTTGGACAGGGTCATCCTGGAAAACTGTTTTTT
>NA|TRBJ2-1|16|TRBV6-1|TRBD2
CASSGGTSGGAIEQFF
TGTGCCAGCAGTGGAGGGACTAGCGGGGGGGCAATTGAGCAGTTCTTC
>NA|TRBJ1-2|16|TRBV29-1|NA
CSAGPGSKEANYGYTF
TGCAGCGCTGGTCCAGGGTCAAAAGAAGCTAACTATGGCTACACCTTC
>NA|TRBJ2-2|13|TRBV5-1|NA
CASSSANTGELFF
TGCGCCAGCAGCTCGGCGAACACCGGGGAGCTGTTTTTT